This record covers a single T cell receptor (beta chain). The data were taken from a study of regulatory T cells in long-lasting Graves disease. Germline CDR1 and CDR2: MNHNS and SASEGT. The germline V and J ends were trimmed by 8 bases and 3 bases, with 14 bases remaining between them. The CDR3 consists of 14 residues. Arm-PCR of CDR3 regions with iRepertoire HTBI primers generated TCR beta libraries. TCRdb re-analysed the multiplex PCR reads in MiXCR, keeping a single row per CDR3 protein. The top ten hold around 12% of the sample, which has 550,000 to 600,000 distinct CDR3 sequences, 15% to 20% seen once. Stated time point: newly diagnosed GD, antithyroid drugs for less than 3 months. TCR sequences were obtained from RNA taken from PBMCs. These sequences were also reported in another study, on T cells in Graves' hyperthyroidism and ophthalmopathy. As that report states: Recently diagnosed hyperthyroidism of less than 2 months' duration affected patients aged 18 to 65. HTBI primers were the set used in a first-round RT-PCR of the TCR CDR3.

This chain uses TRBV6-1 with TRBJ1-5, with a possible D match to TRBD1 (5 bases). Sequences were derived from peripheral blood mononuclear cells (PBMCs), sampled at new diagnosis, from a patient treated with antithyroid drugs. The TCR comes from a man aged 18 to 30 with Graves disease. This CDR3 is CASPPGDDNQPQHF. CDR3 DNA sequence: TGTGCCAGCCCTCCTGGGGACGACAATCAGCCCCAGCATTTT.